These 21 T cell receptor beta chains originate from one sample sequenced in a study of PD-L1 blockade in urothelial cancer (dated 2017 in TCRdb). The library was generated by the immunoSEQ multiplex PCR assay. This immuneACCESS table, as held by TCRdb, lists in-frame sequences with V and J called but not all clones. Of the missing ones, under half trace to an unresolved V gene in checked studies; the others have no known cause. The sample yields under 35,000 clones; about 89% were counted once. Under 4.5% of the sample comes from the top ten. Sequences were derived from PBMCs, sampled around atezolizumab (anti-PD-L1) treatment. All receptors derive from a man between 50 and 59 years old with urothelial cancer.

The V gene is TRBV9, the J gene TRBJ2-1; 8 nucleotides match TRBD2. Trimming removed 0 bases from V and 6 bases from J; junction bases left unmatched: 5. Germline assignment: CDR1 SGDLS and CDR2 YYNGEE. The CDR3 runs to 15 residues. The DNA for the CDR3 is TGTGCCAGCAGCGTAGCGGGGGGGCCGGGCAATGAGCAGTTCTTC. Translated, it gives CASSVAGGPGNEQFF.

This clone was detected only once. This chain connects TRBV28 to TRBJ2-7; TRBD1 matches 8 bases. The germline gives CDR1 MDHEN, CDR2 SYDVKM. The trim removed 3 bases at V and 1 base at J, leaving 2 bases unmatched. The CDR3 has 14 residues. CDR3 protein: CASSFGQGSYEQYF. The CDR3 nucleotides are TGTGCCAGCAGTTTCGGACAGGGTTCCTACGAGCAGTACTTC. Full variable domain (rest looked up from reference TRBV28 and TRBJ2-7): DVKVTQSSRYLVKRTGEKVFLECVQDMDHENMFWYRQDPGLGLRLIYFSYDVKMKEKGDIPEGYSVSREKKERFSLILESASTNQTSMYLCASSFGQGSYEQYFGPGTRLTVT.

The rearrangement joins TRBV9 to TRBJ2-7, with 8 bases matching TRBD1. The CDR3 spans 16 residues. Germline assignment: CDR1 SGDLS and CDR2 YYNGEE. Unmatched junction bases numbered 5, after V lost 0 bases and J lost 0 bases. The DNA for the CDR3 is TGTGCCAGCAGCGTAGCCCCCGGGACAGGCTCCTACGAGCAGTACTTC. This gives the protein CASSVAPGTGSYEQYF.

This clone showed up just a few times. The chain has TRBV27 and TRBJ2-7; 7 bases match TRBD1. V gave up 5 bases and J gave up 5 bases; unmatched junction bases: 6. This CDR3 has 13 residues. The germline CDR1 and CDR2 sequences are MNHEY and SMNVEV (reference sequence). The CDR3 bases are TGTGCCAGCAGTCACGGACAGGCCCACGAGCAGTACTTC. Protein sequence: CASSHGQAHEQYF.

The V gene is TRBV25-1, the J gene TRBJ1-1; TRBD1 aligns across 12 bases. The CDR3 has 16 residues. With V trimmed by 2 bases and J by 5 bases, 6 bases remained unmatched. From germline, CDR1 is MGHDK and CDR2 SYGVNS. The DNA for the CDR3 is TGTGCCAGCAGTGAACCTGGGACAGGGGGCGGGACTGAAGCTTTCTTT. Translating it yields CASSEPGTGGGTEAFF.

V gene TRBV27 combines with J gene TRBJ2-5; TRBD2 aligns across 7 bases. The CDR3 has 15 residues. The J segment lost 7 bases and the V segment lost 1 base, leaving 9 bases of the junction unmatched. Germline CDR1 reads MNHEY; CDR2 reads SMNVEV (reference sequence). CDR3 DNA: TGTGCCAGCAGTTTATACCCCGGGGGGTCGGCGACCCAGTACTTC. Its protein product is CASSLYPGGSATQYF.

The genes are TRBV12-5 and TRBJ2-7; TRBD2 agrees at 10 bases. This CDR3 region has 17 residues. Trimming cost V 6 bases and J 3 bases; bases outside gene matches: 14. The V gene's germline CDR1 is LGHNT and CDR2 FRNRAP. The CDR3 sequence: CASGLETSGLPYYEQYF. For the CDR3, the DNA is TGTGCTAGTGGACTGGAGACTAGCGGGTTACCTTACTACGAGCAGTACTTC.

V usage is TRBV19 and J usage is TRBJ2-7; a weak D match, TRBD2 (5 bases). This CDR3 spans 14 amino acids. Germline CDR1 is LNHDA and CDR2 is SQIVND (reference sequence). V dropped 2 bases and J dropped 2 bases, with 10 bases sitting between them. The CDR3 spells CASSIRAGTYEQYF. The CDR3 nucleotides read TGTGCCAGTAGTATAAGGGCGGGTACCTACGAGCAGTACTTC.

The chain recombines TRBV5-1 with TRBJ2-2; maybe TRBD2 (6 bases). V was clipped by 5 bases and J by 0 bases, with 8 bases between them. Germline V lookup: CDR1 SGHRS, CDR2 YFSETQ. The CDR3 totals 14 residues. The CDR3 here is CASSSGANTGELFF. The CDR3, as DNA: TGCGCCAGCAGTAGCGGAGCGAACACCGGGGAGCTGTTTTTT.

This chain uses TRBV2 with TRBJ2-7; a weak D match, TRBD1 (6 bases). The germline V gene encodes CDR1 SNHLY and CDR2 FYNNEI. V lost 7 bases and J lost 0, with 13 bases in between. The CDR3 loop spans 14 amino acids. The CDR3 nucleotides are TGTGCCAGCATTCCGGGACAACTCTCCTACGAGCAGTACTTC. Translation gives CASIPGQLSYEQYF.

This clone was observed a handful of times. This chain joins TRBV29-1 and TRBJ2-3, with 7 bases identical to TRBD2. V trimming: 5 bases; J trimming: 0 bases; junction bases outside the gene matches: 8. From germline, CDR1 is SQVTM and CDR2 ANQGSEA. The CDR3 sequence is 15 residues long. This CDR3 is CSVTPSGTSTDTQYF. In nucleotides, the CDR3 is TGCAGCGTTACCCCTAGCGGCACTAGCACAGATACGCAGTATTTT.

The CDR3 nucleotides read TGCGCCAGCAGCTTTCTGGAGGGCGACTATGGCTACACCTTC. Protein product: CASSFLEGDYGYTF. This chain uses TRBV5-1 with TRBJ1-2; no firm D call. The germline CDR1 and CDR2 sequences are SGHRS and YFSETQ. This CDR3 spans 14 amino acids. Trimming pared 2 bases from V and 3 bases from J, leaving 11 bases between.

V usage is TRBV5-5 and J usage is TRBJ2-7; TRBD2 matches 11 bases. V dropped 3 bases and J dropped 0; count of bases not matched to a gene: 2. The CDR3 is made up of 15 amino acids. The germline gives CDR1 SGHKS, CDR2 YYEKEE (reference sequence). DNA of the CDR3: TGTGCCAGCAGCTACGGACTAGCGGGCTCCTACGAGCAGTACTTC. Translation: CASSYGLAGSYEQYF. The entire variable domain, with the rest obtained from reference TRBV5-5 and TRBJ2-7, is as follows: DAGVTQSPTHLIKTRGQQVTLRCSPISGHKSVSWYQQVLGQGPQFIFQYYEKEERGRGNFPDRFSARQFPNYSSELNVNALLLGDSALYLCASSYGLAGSYEQYFGPGTRLTVT.

The V and J genes are TRBV9 and TRBJ2-7, with D maybe TRBD2 (5 bases). Germline CDR1 is SGDLS and CDR2 is YYNGEE. Trimming cost V 5 bases and J 5 bases, with 17 bases left between them. The CDR3 runs to 14 residues. The CDR3 bases are TGTGCCAGCAGTGCCCCGGGGTACCGTAACGAGCAGTACTTC. Amino acid sequence: CASSAPGYRNEQYF.

This chain connects TRBV28 to TRBJ2-3; D possibly corresponds to TRBD2 (6 bases). The CDR3 is 16 residues long. The V end lost 2 bases, the J end lost 0 bases, and 12 bases lay between the germline ends. CDR1 is MDHEN, CDR2 SYDVKM, per germline. CDR3 in amino acids: CASSLGGIISTDTQYF. In DNA form, the CDR3 reads TGTGCCAGCAGTTTAGGGGGGATAATAAGCACAGATACGCAGTATTTT.

V gene TRBV5-6 combines with J gene TRBJ2-7; D is possibly TRBD1 (6 bases). Between the trimmed V and J ends, which lost 2 bases and 0 bases, there was a span of 9 bases. CDR1 and CDR2 (germline): SGHDT, YYEEEE. This CDR3 is built from 14 residues. The CDR3 is CASSFGTISYEQYF. In DNA form, the CDR3 reads TGTGCCAGCAGCTTTGGGACAATCTCCTACGAGCAGTACTTC.

V is TRBV27 and J is TRBJ1-2; the D is unclear. In germline, CDR1 is MNHEY, CDR2 SMNVEV (reference sequence). The CDR3 consists of 13 residues. V was pared by 3 bases and J by 5 bases, with 10 bases between. This CDR3 is CASSFNRSYGYTF. The DNA for the CDR3 is TGTGCCAGCAGTTTCAACAGATCATATGGCTACACCTTC.

V gene TRBV29-1 combines with J gene TRBJ1-1, with D unresolved. V lost 2 bases and J 3 bases, leaving 7 bases between the germline ends. The CDR3 is 12 amino acids. Germline V CDR1 and CDR2: SQVTM, ANQGSEA. The CDR3 protein is CSVEFSYTEAFF. The CDR3 DNA reads as TGCAGCGTTGAATTTTCTTACACTGAAGCTTTCTTT. The full variable domain, its missing parts supplied by reference TRBV29-1 and TRBJ1-1, is SAVISQKPSRDICQRGTSLTIQCQVDSQVTMMFWYRQQPGQSLTLIATANQGSEATYESGFVIDKFPISRPNLTFSTLTVSNMSPEDSSIYLCSVEFSYTEAFFGQGTRLTVV.

The chain employs TRBV10-3 and TRBJ2-7; D might be TRBD2 (6 bases). There are 14 residues in the CDR3. Looked up from germline, CDR1 is ENHRY and CDR2 is SYGVKD. The V gene lost 4 bases and the J gene lost 6 bases, with 16 bases spanning the gap. In DNA form, the CDR3 reads TGTGCCATCAGTGGGGGACTCGGCGGTGGCGAGCAGTACTTC. It yields the protein CAISGGLGGGEQYF.

V usage is TRBV4-1 and J usage is TRBJ1-1; D uncertain. V lost 1 base to trimming and J lost 6 bases, with 18 bases between them. The germline CDR1 and CDR2 sequences are MGHRA and YSYEKL. The CDR3 extends over 16 amino acids. The CDR3 DNA reads TGCGCCAGCAGCCAAGTTCTATCGGTGAATCGGGCTGAAGCTTTCTTT. Its translation is CASSQVLSVNRAEAFF.

The DNA for the CDR3 is TGTGCCAGCAGCTTCGGGGTCAATCAGCCCCAGCATTTT. As protein: CASSFGVNQPQHF. This chain links TRBV11-1 with TRBJ1-5; D uncertain. Germline V gene sequence: CDR1 SGHAT, CDR2 FQDESV (reference sequence). CDR3 length equals 13 residues. The V end was cut by 3 bases, the J end by 3 bases, with 6 bases between. The whole variable domain, remainder taken from reference TRBV11-1 and TRBJ1-5, is EAEVAQSPRYKITEKSQAVAFWCDPISGHATLYWYRQILGQGPELLVQFQDESVVDDSQLPKDRFSAERLKGVDSTLKIQPAELGDSAMYLCASSFGVNQPQHFGDGTRLSIL.